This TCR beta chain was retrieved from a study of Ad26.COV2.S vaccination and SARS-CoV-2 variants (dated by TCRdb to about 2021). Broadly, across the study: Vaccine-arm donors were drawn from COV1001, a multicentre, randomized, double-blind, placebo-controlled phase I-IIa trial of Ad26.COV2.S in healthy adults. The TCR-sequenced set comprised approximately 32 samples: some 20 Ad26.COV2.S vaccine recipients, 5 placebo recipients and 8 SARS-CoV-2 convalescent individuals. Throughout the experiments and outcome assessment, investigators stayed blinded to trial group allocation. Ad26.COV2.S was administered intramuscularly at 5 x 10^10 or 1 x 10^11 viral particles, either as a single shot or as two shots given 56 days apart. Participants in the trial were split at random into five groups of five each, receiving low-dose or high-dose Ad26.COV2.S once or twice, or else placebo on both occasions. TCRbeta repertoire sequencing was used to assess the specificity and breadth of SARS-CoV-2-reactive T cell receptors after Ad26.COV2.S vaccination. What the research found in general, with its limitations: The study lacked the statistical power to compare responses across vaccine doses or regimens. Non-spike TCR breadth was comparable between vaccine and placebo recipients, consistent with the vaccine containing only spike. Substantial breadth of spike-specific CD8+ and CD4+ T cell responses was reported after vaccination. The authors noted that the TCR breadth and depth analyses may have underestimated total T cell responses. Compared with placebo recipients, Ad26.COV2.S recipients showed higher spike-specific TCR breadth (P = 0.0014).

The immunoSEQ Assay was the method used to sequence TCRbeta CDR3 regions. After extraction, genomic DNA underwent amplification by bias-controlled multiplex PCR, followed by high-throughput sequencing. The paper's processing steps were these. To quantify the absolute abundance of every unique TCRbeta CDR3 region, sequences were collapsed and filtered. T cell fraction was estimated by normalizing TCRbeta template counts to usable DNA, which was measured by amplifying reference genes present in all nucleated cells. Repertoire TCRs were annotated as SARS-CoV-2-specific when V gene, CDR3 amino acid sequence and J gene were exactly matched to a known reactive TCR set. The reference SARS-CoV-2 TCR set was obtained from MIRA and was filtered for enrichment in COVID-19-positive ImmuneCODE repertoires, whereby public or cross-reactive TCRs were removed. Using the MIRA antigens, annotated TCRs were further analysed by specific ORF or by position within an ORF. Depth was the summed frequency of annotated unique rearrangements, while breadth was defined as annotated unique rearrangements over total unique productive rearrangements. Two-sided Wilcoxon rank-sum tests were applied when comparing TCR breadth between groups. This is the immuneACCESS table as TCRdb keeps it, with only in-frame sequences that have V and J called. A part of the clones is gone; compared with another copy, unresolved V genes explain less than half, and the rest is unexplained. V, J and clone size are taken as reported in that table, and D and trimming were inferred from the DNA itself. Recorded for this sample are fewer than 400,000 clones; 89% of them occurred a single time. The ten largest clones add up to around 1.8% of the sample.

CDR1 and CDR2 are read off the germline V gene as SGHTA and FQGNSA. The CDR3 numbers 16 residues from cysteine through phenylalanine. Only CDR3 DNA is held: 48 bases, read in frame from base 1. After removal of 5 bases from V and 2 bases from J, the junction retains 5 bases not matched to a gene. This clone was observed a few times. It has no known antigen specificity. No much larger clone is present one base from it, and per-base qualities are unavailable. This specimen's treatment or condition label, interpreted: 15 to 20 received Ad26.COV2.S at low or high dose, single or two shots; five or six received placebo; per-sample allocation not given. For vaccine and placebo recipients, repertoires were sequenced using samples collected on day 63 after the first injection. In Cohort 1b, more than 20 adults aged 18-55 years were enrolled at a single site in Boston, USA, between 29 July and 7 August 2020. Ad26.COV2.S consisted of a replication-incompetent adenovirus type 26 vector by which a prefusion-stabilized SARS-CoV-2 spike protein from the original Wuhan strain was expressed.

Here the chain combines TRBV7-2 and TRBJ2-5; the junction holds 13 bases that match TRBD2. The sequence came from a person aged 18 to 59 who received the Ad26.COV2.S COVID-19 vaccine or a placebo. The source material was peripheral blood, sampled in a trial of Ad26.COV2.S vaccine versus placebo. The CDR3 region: CASSPQGLAGQETQYF. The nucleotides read TGTGCCAGCAGCCCCCAGGGACTAGCGGGACAAGAGACCCAGTACTTC.